This TCR beta chain was retrieved from a study of read filtering for tumor transcriptome and immune sequencing. For the study at large: By R-ISS, stages I, II and III held around 8, 15 and 7 patients.

The CDR3 runs to 16 residues. The germline V gene encodes CDR1 SGHNT and CDR2 YYREEE (reference sequence). Molecular barcoded adaptors covering alpha/delta and beta/gamma chains were used on roughly 370 ng RNA. Via MiXCR, TCRdb re-called the reads, giving one row per CDR3 protein. The sample holds about 61,000 distinct CDR3 sequences; roughly 19% are singletons and the top ten take about an eighth. This clonotype was observed many times. An end of the junction does not agree with germline; a read error may underlie this. The sequencing input was a population of CD138-negative cells sorted from bone marrow. This clonotype was sampled from a donor over 35 with multiple myeloma. The rearrangement links TRBV5-4 to TRBJ1-2; 7 nucleotides line up with TRBD1. This CDR3 reads CASSPGTAIQNYVYTF. The CDR3 DNA follows: TGTGCCAGCAGCCCCGGGACAGCTATTCAGAACTATGTCTACACCTTC.